This TCR beta chain came from a study of Graves' ophthalmopathy and Graves' hyperthyroidism. General study points: A 13-signature model separated ophthalmopathy from stable hyperthyroidism, reaching approximately 88% sensitivity and 80% to 83% specificity cross-validated. In blood appeared most of the expanded thyroid clonotypes whose frequency exceeded 0.001. Ophthalmopathy progression was predicted by the model at approximately 71% sensitivity and 72.22% specificity.

Amplifying from RNA transcripts, the study obtained TCR beta CDR3 regions. First-round RT-PCR used HTBI primers; second-round multiplex PCR followed. TCRdb used MiXCR to reprocess the multiplex PCR reads, holding one entry per CDR3 protein. The repertoire includes about 220,000 distinct CDR3 sequences, about a fifth of them detected once, and approximately 40% sits in the top ten. Exclusion applied to patients with other autoimmune diseases, uncontrolled infections, pregnancy or lactation. Germline V gene sequence: CDR1 KGHDR, CDR2 SFDVKD. This CDR3 comprises 19 residues. V lost 6 bases to trimming and J lost 0 bases; unmatched junction nucleotides: 11. This clonotype was detected many times. Its matching antigen is unknown.

V and J are TRBV24-1 and TRBJ2-3; 13 bases are a match to TRBD2. The sample was peripheral blood. The sequence came from a woman aged 45-59 years with Graves' ophthalmopathy. The CDR3 sequence: CATSQLRLAGGPSTDTQYF. CDR3 DNA sequence: TGTGCCACCAGTCAATTAAGACTAGCGGGAGGTCCTAGCACAGATACGCAGTATTTT.